This TCR beta chain was identified in a study of long-term antiretroviral therapy in people with HIV. Going into DNA extraction, samples held about 0.85-11 million cryopreserved PBMC. Researchers report immunoSEQ v3.0 was run at survey level. The method was immunoSEQ multiplex PCR; TCRdb's version includes in-frame clones alone and lacks a portion of them. This sample has tens of thousands of clones, with just under 95% found just once. Germline V lookup: CDR1 SGHAT, CDR2 FQNNGV. This CDR3 has 11 amino acids. Trimming took 8 bases from V and 5 from J, leaving 10 bases between them. The sequence was collected from a man aged 45-60 years with HIV. This chain links TRBV11-2 with TRBJ2-7, with a possible D match to TRBD1 (6 bases). The input for sequencing was unsorted PBMCs, taken 5.3 years after starting antiretroviral therapy. This chain's CDR3 is CASQGSHEQYF. As DNA, the CDR3 is TGTGCCAGCCAGGGGTCCCACGAGCAGTACTTC.